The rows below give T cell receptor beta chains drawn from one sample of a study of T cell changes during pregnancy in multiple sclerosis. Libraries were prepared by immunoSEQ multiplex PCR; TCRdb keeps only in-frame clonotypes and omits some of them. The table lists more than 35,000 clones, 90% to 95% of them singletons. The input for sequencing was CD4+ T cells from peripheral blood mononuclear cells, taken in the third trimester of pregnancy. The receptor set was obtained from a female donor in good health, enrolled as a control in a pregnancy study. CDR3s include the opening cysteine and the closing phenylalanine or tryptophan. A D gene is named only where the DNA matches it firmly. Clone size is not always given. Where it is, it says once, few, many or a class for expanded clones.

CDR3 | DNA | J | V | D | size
CASSLPSGGAREQFF | TGCGCCAGCAGCTTGCCTAGCGGGGGGGCACGGGAGCAGTTCTTC | TRBJ2-1 | TRBV5-1 | TRBD2 | NA
CASSPGLRGEYEQFF | TGTGCCAGCAGCCCTGGACTCCGGGGGGAGTATGAGCAGTTCTTC | TRBJ2-1 | TRBV5-4 | TRBD2 | once
CASSPGRAATNEKLFF | TGTGCCAGCTCACCGGGCAGGGCCGCAACTAATGAAAAACTGTTTTTT | TRBJ1-4 | TRBV18 | NA | NA
CASSAGTGGLGAGNTIYF | TGTGCCAGCAGCGCCGGGACAGGGGGCTTAGGCGCTGGAAACACCATATATTTT | TRBJ1-3 | TRBV9 | TRBD1 | NA
CASSLAQGEDGYTF | TGCGCCAGCAGCTTGGCCCAGGGGGAGGACGGCTACACCTTC | TRBJ1-2 | TRBV5-1 | TRBD1 | NA
CASSWLAGGGDTQYF | TGTGCCAGCAGTTGGTTAGCGGGAGGTGGAGATACGCAGTATTTT | TRBJ2-3 | TRBV27 | TRBD2 | NA
CASSGAGGLQETQYF | TGCGCCAGCAGCGGAGCGGGGGGGCTACAAGAGACCCAGTACTTC | TRBJ2-5 | TRBV5-1 | TRBD2 | NA
CASSRDREQPQHF | TGTGCCAGCTCACGGGACAGGGAACAGCCCCAGCATTTT | TRBJ1-5 | TRBV18 | TRBD1 | NA
CASSYSPGQGYEQYF | TGTGCCAGCAGTTACTCACCGGGACAGGGCTACGAGCAGTACTTC | TRBJ2-7 | TRBV6-5 | TRBD1 | NA
CASSLIWGQSTDTQYF | TGCGCCAGCAGCTTGATCTGGGGGCAGAGCACAGATACGCAGTATTTT | TRBJ2-3 | TRBV5-1 | NA | NA
CASNHRQTPNQPQHF | TGTGCCAGCAACCACAGACAGACTCCGAATCAGCCCCAGCATTTT | TRBJ1-5 | TRBV6-1 | NA | NA
CASHERDYEQYF | TGCGCCAGTCATGAGAGGGACTACGAGCAGTACTTC | TRBJ2-7 | TRBV5-1 | NA | NA
CASSQGTRAAEAFF | TGTGCCAGCAGCCAAGGGACAAGGGCGGCTGAAGCTTTCTTT | TRBJ1-1 | TRBV14 | NA | few
CASSSQGAPSNQPQHF | TGTGCCAGCAGTTCGCAGGGGGCCCCTAGCAATCAGCCCCAGCATTTT | TRBJ1-5 | TRBV27 | TRBD1 | NA
CAISDPVVGTGYGYTF | TGTGCCATCAGTGATCCCGTAGTCGGGACAGGGTATGGCTACACCTTC | TRBJ1-2 | TRBV10-3 | TRBD1 | NA
CASGGADPGAEAFF | TGTGCCAGCGGGGGAGCGGACCCAGGGGCTGAAGCTTTCTTT | TRBJ1-1 | TRBV2 | NA | NA
CASSLSVGGQGNTGELFF | TGCGCCAGCAGCTTGAGCGTTGGGGGACAGGGAAACACCGGGGAGCTGTTTTTT | TRBJ2-2 | TRBV5-1 | TRBD1 | once
CASSLEVGQGTSYEQYF | TGTGCCAGCAGCTTGGAGGTGGGACAGGGGACCTCCTACGAGCAGTACTTC | TRBJ2-7 | TRBV5-8 | TRBD1 | NA
CASNSGYGYTF | TGTGCCAGCAATTCGGGTTATGGCTACACCTTC | TRBJ1-2 | TRBV25-1 | NA | NA
CASSPSSGSTEAFF | TGTGCCAGCTCACCGAGTTCCGGGAGCACTGAAGCTTTCTTT | TRBJ1-1 | TRBV18 | NA | NA
CASSGQRTPNNEQFF | TGTGCCAGCAGTGGTCAACGTACCCCTAACAATGAGCAGTTCTTC | TRBJ2-1 | TRBV6-1 | NA | NA
CASGHSGRVGTQYF | TGTGCCAGCGGACATAGCGGGAGAGTGGGTACGCAGTATTTT | TRBJ2-3 | TRBV28 | TRBD2 | NA
CASSGTGQTAGELFF | TGTGCCAGCAGCGGAACCGGACAGACCGCCGGGGAGCTGTTTTTT | TRBJ2-2 | TRBV9 | NA | NA
CASSPGTRSSYEQYF | TGTGCCAGCAGTCCCGGGACTAGGAGCTCCTACGAGCAGTACTTC | TRBJ2-7 | TRBV28 | TRBD2 | NA
CASSQRTSGAPSSYEQYF | TGCGCCAGCAGCCAGAGGACTAGCGGGGCTCCAAGCTCCTACGAGCAGTACTTC | TRBJ2-7 | TRBV4-1 | TRBD2 | once
CASTANVGTGVIAKNIQYF | TGTGCCAGCACCGCAAATGTCGGGACAGGGGTTATAGCCAAAAACATTCAGTACTTC | TRBJ2-4 | TRBV21-1 | NA | NA
CASTPDRAGEQYF | TGTGCCAGCACCCCGGACAGGGCGGGAGAGCAGTACTTC | TRBJ2-7 | TRBV28 | TRBD1 | NA
CASSYSRSEAFF | TGTGCCAGCAGTTACTCGAGATCGGAAGCTTTCTTT | TRBJ1-1 | TRBV6-5 | NA | NA